A single sample gave rise to the 2 T cell receptor beta chains below, sequenced in a study of control samples from healthy donors and cancer patients. Clones were read by immunoSEQ multiplex PCR, and TCRdb kept only the in-frame ones, dropping some. The data hold roughly 88,000 clones, with approximately 89% observed a single time. Sequencing used blood. These receptors came from a woman aged 25 to 39 in good health.

CDR3 region: CASSDTGGYTF. The CDR3 bases are TGTGCCAGCAGTGACACCGGCGGCTACACCTTC. The gene calls are TRBV6-1 and TRBJ1-2; D gene uncertain. Trimming shortened V by 3 bases and J by 8 bases, and 7 bases separated the two germline ends. The CDR3 sequence is 11 residues long. The germline V gene encodes CDR1 MNHNS and CDR2 SASEGT.

V usage is TRBV5-1 and J usage is TRBJ1-1, with D perhaps TRBD1 (5 bases). Germline V gene sequence: CDR1 SGHRS, CDR2 YFSETQ. With 0 bases removed from V and 1 base from J, the gap between germline ends came to 16 bases. The CDR3 covers 17 residues. The DNA for the CDR3 is TGCGCCAGCAGCTTGGCCCGGCAGGGAGGGCCGAACACTGAAGCTTTCTTT. It yields the protein CASSLARQGGPNTEAFF.